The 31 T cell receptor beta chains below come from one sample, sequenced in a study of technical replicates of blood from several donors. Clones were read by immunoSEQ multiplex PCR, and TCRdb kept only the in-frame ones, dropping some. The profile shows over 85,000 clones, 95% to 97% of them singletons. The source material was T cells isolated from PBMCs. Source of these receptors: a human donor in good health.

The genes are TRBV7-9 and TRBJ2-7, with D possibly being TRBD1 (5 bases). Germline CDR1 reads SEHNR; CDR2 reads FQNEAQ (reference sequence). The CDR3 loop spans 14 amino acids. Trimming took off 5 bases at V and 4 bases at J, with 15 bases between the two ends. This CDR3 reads CASSRDSLSYEQYF. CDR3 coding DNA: TGTGCCAGCAGCCGAGACAGCCTAAGTTACGAGCAGTACTTC.

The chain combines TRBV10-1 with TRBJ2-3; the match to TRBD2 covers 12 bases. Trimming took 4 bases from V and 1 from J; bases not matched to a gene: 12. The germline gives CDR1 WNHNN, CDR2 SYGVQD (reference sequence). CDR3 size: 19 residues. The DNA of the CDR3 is TGCGCCAGCAGTGGAGAAGGGCTAGCGGGAGGGCCCGGCACAGATACGCAGTATTTT. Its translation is CASSGEGLAGGPGTDTQYF.

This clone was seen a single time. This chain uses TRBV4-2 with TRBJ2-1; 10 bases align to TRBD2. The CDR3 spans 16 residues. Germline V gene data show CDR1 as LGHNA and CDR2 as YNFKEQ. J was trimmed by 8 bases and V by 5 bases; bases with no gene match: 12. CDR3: CASSFVAGGESHEQFF. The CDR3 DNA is TGTGCCAGCAGCTTCGTAGCGGGAGGAGAATCCCATGAGCAGTTCTTC.

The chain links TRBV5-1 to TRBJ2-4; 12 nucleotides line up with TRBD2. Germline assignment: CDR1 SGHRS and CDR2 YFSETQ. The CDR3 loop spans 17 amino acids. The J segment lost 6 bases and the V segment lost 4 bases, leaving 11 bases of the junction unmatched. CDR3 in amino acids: CASSTMTSGRGGNIQYF. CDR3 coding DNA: TGCGCCAGCAGCACTATGACTAGCGGGAGAGGCGGAAACATTCAGTACTTC. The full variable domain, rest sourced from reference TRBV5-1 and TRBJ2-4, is KAGVTQTPRYLIKTRGQQVTLSCSPISGHRSVSWYQQTPGQGLQFLFEYFSETQRNKGNFPGRFSGRQFSNSRSEMNVSTLELGDSALYLCASSTMTSGRGGNIQYFGAGTRLSVL.

The CDR3 region is CASQGLEETQYF. The CDR3 nucleotides are TGTGCCAGTCAGGGGCTCGAGGAGACCCAGTACTTC. The chain recombines TRBV2 with TRBJ2-5; weak D call: TRBD1 (6 bases). V was pared by 9 bases and J by 5 bases, with 13 bases between. Looked up from germline, CDR1 is SNHLY and CDR2 is FYNNEI. The CDR3 has 12 amino acids.

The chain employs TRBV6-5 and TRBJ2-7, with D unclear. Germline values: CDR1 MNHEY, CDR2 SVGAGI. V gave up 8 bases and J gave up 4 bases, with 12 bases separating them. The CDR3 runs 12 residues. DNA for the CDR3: TGTGCCAGCGGGCTAAACGGTTACGAGCAGTACTTC. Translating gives CASGLNGYEQYF.

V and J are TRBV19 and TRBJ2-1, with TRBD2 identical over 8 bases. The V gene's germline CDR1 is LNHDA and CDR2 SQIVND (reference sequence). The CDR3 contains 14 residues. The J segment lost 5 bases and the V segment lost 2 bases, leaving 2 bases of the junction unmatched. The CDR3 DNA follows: TGTGCCAGTAGTATAATAGCGGGAAACAATGAGCAGTTCTTC. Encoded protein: CASSIIAGNNEQFF.

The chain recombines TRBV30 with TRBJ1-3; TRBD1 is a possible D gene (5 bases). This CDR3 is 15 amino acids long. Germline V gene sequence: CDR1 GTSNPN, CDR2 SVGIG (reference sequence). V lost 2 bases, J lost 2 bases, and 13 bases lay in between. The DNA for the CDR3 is TGTGCCTGGAGTCGGTCGGGGGAAACTGGAAACACCATATATTTT. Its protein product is CAWSRSGETGNTIYF.

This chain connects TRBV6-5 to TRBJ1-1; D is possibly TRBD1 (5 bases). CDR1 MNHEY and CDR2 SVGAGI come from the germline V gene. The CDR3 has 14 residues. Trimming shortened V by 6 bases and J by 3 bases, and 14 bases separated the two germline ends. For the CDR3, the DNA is TGTGCCAGCAGCTTGCAGGGAGGACACACTGAAGCTTTCTTT. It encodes CASSLQGGHTEAFF.

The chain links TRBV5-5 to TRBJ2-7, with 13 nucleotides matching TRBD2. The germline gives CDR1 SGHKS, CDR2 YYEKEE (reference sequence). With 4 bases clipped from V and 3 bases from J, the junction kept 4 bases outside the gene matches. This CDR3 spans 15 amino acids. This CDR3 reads CASSIGLAGDYEQYF. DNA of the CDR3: TGTGCCAGCAGCATCGGACTAGCGGGAGACTACGAGCAGTACTTC.

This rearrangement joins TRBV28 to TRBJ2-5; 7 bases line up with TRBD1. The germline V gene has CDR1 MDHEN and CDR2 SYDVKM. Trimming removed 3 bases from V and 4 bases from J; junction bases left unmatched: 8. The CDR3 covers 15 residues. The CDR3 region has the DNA TGTGCCAGCAGTTTTGACAGGGCGATCGTAGAGACCCAGTACTTC. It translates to CASSFDRAIVETQYF.

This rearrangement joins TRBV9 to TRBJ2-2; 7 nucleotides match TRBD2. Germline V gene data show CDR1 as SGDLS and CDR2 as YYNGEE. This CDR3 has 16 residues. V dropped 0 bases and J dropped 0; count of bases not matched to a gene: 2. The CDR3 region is CASSVGGGTNTGELFF. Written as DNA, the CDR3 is TGTGCCAGCAGCGTAGGGGGGGGGACGAACACCGGGGAGCTGTTTTTT.

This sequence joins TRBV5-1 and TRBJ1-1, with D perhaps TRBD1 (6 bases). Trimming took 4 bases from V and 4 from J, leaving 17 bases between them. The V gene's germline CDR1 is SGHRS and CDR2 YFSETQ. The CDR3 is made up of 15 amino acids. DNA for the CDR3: TGCGCCAGCAGCGTACGGACAGATGTCGGCACTGAAGCTTTCTTT. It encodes CASSVRTDVGTEAFF.

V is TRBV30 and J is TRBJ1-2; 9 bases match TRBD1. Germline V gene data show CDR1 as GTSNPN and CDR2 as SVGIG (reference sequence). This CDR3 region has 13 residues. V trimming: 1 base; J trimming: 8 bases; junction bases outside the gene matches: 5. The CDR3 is CAWSAQGARGYTF. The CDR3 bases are TGTGCCTGGAGTGCACAGGGGGCGCGGGGCTACACCTTC.

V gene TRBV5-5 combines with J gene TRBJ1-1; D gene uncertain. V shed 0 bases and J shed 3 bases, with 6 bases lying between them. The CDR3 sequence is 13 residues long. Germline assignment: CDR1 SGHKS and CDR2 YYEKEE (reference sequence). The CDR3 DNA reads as TGTGCCAGCAGCTTGGGCGGGGACACTGAAGCTTTCTTT. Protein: CASSLGGDTEAFF.

CDR3 nucleotide sequence: TGTGCCAGACTAAACCTGGGGTTGGACACGACGGGCTCTGGGGCCAACGTCCTGACTTTC. Protein sequence: CARLNLGLDTTGSGANVLTF. This chain joins TRBV2 and TRBJ2-6, with D perhaps TRBD1 (5 bases). The germline V and J ends were trimmed by 9 bases and 0 bases, with 27 bases remaining between them. The length of the CDR3 is 20 residues. Germline V CDR1 and CDR2: SNHLY, FYNNEI.

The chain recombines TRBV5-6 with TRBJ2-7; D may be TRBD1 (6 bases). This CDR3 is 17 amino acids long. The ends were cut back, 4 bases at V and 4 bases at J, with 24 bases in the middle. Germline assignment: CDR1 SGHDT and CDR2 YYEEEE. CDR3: CASSPFAGAGEFYEQYF. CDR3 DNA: TGTGCCAGCAGCCCCTTCGCCGGGGCAGGGGAATTTTACGAGCAGTACTTC.

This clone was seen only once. The CDR3 here is CASRRGSTNEKLFF. The DNA of the CDR3 is TGTGCCAGCAGGCGGGGATCAACTAATGAAAAACTGTTTTTT. V is TRBV5-6 and J is TRBJ1-4; D call uncertain. Germline V CDR1 and CDR2: SGHDT, YYEEEE. The CDR3 is 14 residues long. V was shortened by 5 bases and J by 0 bases, with 8 bases between the two germline ends.

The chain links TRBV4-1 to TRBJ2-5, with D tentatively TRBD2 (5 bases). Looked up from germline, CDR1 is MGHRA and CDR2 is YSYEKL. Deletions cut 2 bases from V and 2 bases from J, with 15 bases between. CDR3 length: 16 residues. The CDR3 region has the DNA TGCGCCAGCAGCCAATATGAGGGAGTTCGTCAAGAGACCCAGTACTTC. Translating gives CASSQYEGVRQETQYF.

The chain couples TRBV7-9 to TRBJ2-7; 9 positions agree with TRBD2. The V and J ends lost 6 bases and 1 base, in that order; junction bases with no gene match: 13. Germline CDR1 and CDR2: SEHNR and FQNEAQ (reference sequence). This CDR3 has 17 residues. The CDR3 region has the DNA TGTGCCAGCAGTTCTCAAGCCCTACTAGCGGGTTCCTACGAGCAGTACTTC. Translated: CASSSQALLAGSYEQYF.

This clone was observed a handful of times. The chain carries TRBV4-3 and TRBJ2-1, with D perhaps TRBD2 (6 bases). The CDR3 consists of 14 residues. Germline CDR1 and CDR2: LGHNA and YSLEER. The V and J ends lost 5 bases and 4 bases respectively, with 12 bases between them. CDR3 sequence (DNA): TGCGCCAGCAGCATGGGGCTAGCGTACAATGAGCAGTTCTTC. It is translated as CASSMGLAYNEQFF.

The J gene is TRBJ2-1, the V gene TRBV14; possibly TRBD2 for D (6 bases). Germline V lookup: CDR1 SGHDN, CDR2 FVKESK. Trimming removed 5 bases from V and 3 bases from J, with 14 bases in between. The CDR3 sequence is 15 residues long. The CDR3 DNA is TGTGCCAGCAGCGATGAACAGCGGGTCTACAATGAGCAGTTCTTC. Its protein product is CASSDEQRVYNEQFF.

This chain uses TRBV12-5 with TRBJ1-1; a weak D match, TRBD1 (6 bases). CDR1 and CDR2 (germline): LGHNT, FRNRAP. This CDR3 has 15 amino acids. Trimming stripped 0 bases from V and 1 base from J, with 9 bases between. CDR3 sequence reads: CASGLVSTGNTEAFF. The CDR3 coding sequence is TGTGCTAGTGGTTTGGTCTCGACAGGGAACACTGAAGCTTTCTTT.

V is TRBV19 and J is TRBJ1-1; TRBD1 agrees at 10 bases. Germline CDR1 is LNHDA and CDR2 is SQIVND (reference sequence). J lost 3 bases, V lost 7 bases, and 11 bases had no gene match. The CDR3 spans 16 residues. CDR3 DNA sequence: TGTGCCAGTACCCCTGTTACGACAGGGGGCGACACTGAAGCTTTCTTT. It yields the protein CASTPVTTGGDTEAFF.

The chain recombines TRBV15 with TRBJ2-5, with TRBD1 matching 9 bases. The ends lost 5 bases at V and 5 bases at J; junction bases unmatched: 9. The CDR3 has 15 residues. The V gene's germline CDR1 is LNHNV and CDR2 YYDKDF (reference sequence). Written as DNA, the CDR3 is TGTGCCACCAGCGGTGGTGGGACAGGGTACGAGACCCAGTACTTC. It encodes CATSGGGTGYETQYF.

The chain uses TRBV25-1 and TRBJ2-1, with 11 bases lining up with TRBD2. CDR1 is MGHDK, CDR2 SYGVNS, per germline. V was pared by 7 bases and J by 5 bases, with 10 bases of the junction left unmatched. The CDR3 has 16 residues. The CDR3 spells CASTGTSGGLNNEQFF. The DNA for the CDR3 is TGTGCCAGCACCGGGACTAGCGGCGGTCTTAACAATGAGCAGTTCTTC. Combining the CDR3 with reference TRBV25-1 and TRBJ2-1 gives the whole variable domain EADIYQTPRYLVIGTGKKITLECSQTMGHDKMYWYQQDPGMELHLIHYSYGVNSTEKGDLSSESTVSRIRTEHFPLTLESARPSHTSQYLCASTGTSGGLNNEQFFGPGTRLTVL.

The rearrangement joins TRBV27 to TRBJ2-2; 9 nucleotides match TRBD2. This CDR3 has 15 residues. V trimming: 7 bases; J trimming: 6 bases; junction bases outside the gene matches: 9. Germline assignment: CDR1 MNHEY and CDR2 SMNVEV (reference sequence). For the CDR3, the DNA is TGTGCCAGCACCCTCGCCGCGGGAGGGGCCGGGGAGCTGTTTTTT. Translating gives CASTLAAGGAGELFF.

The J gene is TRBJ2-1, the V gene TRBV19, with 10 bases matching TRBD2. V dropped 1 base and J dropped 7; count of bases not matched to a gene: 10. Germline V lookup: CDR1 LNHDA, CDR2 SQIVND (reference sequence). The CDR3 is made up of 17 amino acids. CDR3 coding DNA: TGTGCCAGTAGTATAGTGCCTAGCGGGAGTCTCGGAAATGAGCAGTTCTTC. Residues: CASSIVPSGSLGNEQFF.

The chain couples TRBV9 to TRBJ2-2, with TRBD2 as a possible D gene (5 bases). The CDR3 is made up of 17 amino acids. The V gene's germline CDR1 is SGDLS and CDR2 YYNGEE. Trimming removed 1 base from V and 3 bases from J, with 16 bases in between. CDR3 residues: CASSVPRSGIDTGELFF. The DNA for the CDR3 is TGTGCCAGCAGCGTACCCCGGTCGGGGATCGACACCGGGGAGCTGTTTTTT.

In nucleotides, the CDR3 is TGCGCCAGCAGCCAAGAGCTACAGGTTAATCAGCCCCAGCATTTT. It codes for CASSQELQVNQPQHF. This rearrangement joins TRBV4-1 to TRBJ1-5, with a tentative D call TRBD1 (5 bases). The CDR3 extends over 15 amino acids. Germline CDR1 MGHRA, CDR2 YSYEKL. V lost 0 bases and J lost 4, with 10 bases in between.

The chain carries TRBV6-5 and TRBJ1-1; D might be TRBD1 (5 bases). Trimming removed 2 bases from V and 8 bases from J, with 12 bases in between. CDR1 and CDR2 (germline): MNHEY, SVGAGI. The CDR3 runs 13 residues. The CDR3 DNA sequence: TGTGCCAGCAGTTACATGAATCGGGGGGAAGCTTTCTTT. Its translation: CASSYMNRGEAFF.